The clone carrying this TCR beta chain appeared once. The sample originates from a study of cytomegalovirus exposure and HLA in healthy donors. Vbeta (60) and Jbeta (13) primers were used in the PCR. Method: immunoSEQ multiplex PCR; TCRdb's copy keeps in-frame clones and lacks some. Altogether 100,000 or so clones are present, around 68% being singletons, with the ten largest covering roughly 2.5%. The source of this sequence is a man aged 45-65 years in good health and CMV-seronegative. The material sequenced was PBMCs.

The CDR3 coding sequence is TGCAGCGTTGAGCTGACAGGGGGTAGATATACTGAAGCTTTCTTT. This translates into CSVELTGGRYTEAFF. The chain employs TRBV29-1 and TRBJ1-1; 9 positions match TRBD1. Trimming cost V 3 bases and J 5 bases; bases outside gene matches: 10. This CDR3 contains 15 residues. Germline CDR1 SQVTM, CDR2 ANQGSEA.